Below, 10 T cell receptor beta chains from the same sample are listed, as sequenced in a study of T cell changes during pregnancy in multiple sclerosis. Sequencing was performed with immunoSEQ multiplex PCR; in TCRdb, only in-frame clones are kept and a portion is missing. The profile shows more than 90,000 clones, 92% of them singletons. Sequenced here: peripheral blood, sampled in the third trimester of pregnancy. These receptors were taken from a female donor with multiple sclerosis, enrolled in a pregnancy study.

This chain links TRBV19 with TRBJ1-2, with D possibly being TRBD1 (5 bases). CDR1 and CDR2 from the germline V gene are LNHDA and SQIVND (reference sequence). The CDR3 consists of 16 residues. V shed 5 bases and J shed 2 bases, with 18 bases lying between them. CDR3 bases: TGTGCCAGTAGTTCGAACGCCGGGACTGTGAACTATGGCTACACCTTC. This translates into CASSSNAGTVNYGYTF. The full variable domain, with the rest looked up from reference TRBV19 and TRBJ1-2, is DGGITQSPKYLFRKEGQNVTLSCEQNLNHDAMYWYRQDPGQGLRLIYYSQIVNDFQKGDIAEGYSVSREKKESFPLTVTSAQKNPTAFYLCASSSNAGTVNYGYTFGSGTRLTVV.

V gene TRBV5-6 combines with J gene TRBJ2-2; D is unclear. V dropped 2 bases and J dropped 4 bases, with 6 bases sitting between them. The germline V gene has CDR1 SGHDT and CDR2 YYEEEE. The CDR3 covers 13 residues. CDR3 DNA: TGTGCCAGCAGCTTATACAGCACCGGGGAGCTGTTTTTT. Translation: CASSLYSTGELFF.

This sequence joins TRBV28 and TRBJ2-5; 7 nucleotides match TRBD1. This CDR3 region has 13 residues. Germline V CDR1 and CDR2: MDHEN, SYDVKM. The ends lost 8 bases at V and 8 bases at J; junction bases unmatched: 11. The CDR3 DNA reads TGTGCCAGCGGGACAGCCGCATCTAGCACCCAGTACTTC. It translates to CASGTAASSTQYF.

This chain connects TRBV15 to TRBJ1-2; maybe TRBD1 (6 bases). The length of the CDR3 is 15 residues. Germline lookup yields CDR1 LNHNV and CDR2 YYDKDF (reference sequence). The V end was cut by 2 bases, the J end by 4 bases, with 14 bases between. The CDR3 coding sequence is TGTGCCACCAGCAGACCCGGGGGGGGCAGCTATGGCTACACCTTC. Amino acid sequence: CATSRPGGGSYGYTF.

The genes are TRBV18 and TRBJ2-3; the D gene is possibly TRBD2 (7 bases). The CDR3 sequence is 15 residues long. Trimming left V 3 bases short and J 4 bases short, with 14 bases between. CDR1 is KGHSH, CDR2 LQKENI, per germline. The CDR3 region has the DNA TGTGCCAGCTCACCGTGGGGGGGCAGCGCAGATACGCAGTATTTT. It is translated as CASSPWGGSADTQYF.

For the CDR3, the DNA is TGTGCCAGCAGCTTAGTAGGGGCGCGGGAGACCCAGTACTTC. Translated: CASSLVGARETQYF. The chain has TRBV7-6 and TRBJ2-5; tentatively, D is TRBD1 (5 bases). This CDR3 contains 14 residues. CDR1 is SGHVS and CDR2 is FNYEAQ in the germline V gene. Trimming pared 1 base from V and 5 bases from J, leaving 11 bases between.

The CDR3 sequence: CASTTAGSYNEQFF. CDR3 bases: TGCGCCAGCACTACAGCGGGCTCCTACAATGAGCAGTTCTTC. The chain joins TRBV10-2 to TRBJ2-1, with D possibly being TRBD2 (6 bases). CDR3 size: 14 residues. Per the germline V gene, CDR1 is WSHSY and CDR2 is SAAADI. V lost 7 bases and J lost 0, with 10 bases in between.

A few counts support this clone. Other DNA sequences in the same sample also yield this CDR3. The chain employs TRBV19 and TRBJ1-1; the D gene is possibly TRBD1 (6 bases). Germline V gives CDR1 LNHDA, CDR2 SQIVND (reference sequence). The CDR3 spans 14 residues. V was clipped by 3 bases and J by 2 bases, with 10 bases between them. The CDR3 bases are TGTGCCAGTAGTATCACTGGGACAAACACTGAAGCTTTCTTT. Its protein product is CASSITGTNTEAFF.

The J gene is TRBJ2-3, the V gene TRBV19, with 14 bases that match TRBD2. The CDR3 sequence is 16 residues long. V dropped 6 bases and J dropped 4; count of bases not matched to a gene: 6. Germline lookup yields CDR1 LNHDA and CDR2 SQIVND (reference sequence). The CDR3 DNA follows: TGTGCCAGTAGCCCGGGACTAGCGGGGGCTGCAGATACGCAGTATTTT. Protein product: CASSPGLAGAADTQYF. The full variable domain, its missing parts supplied by reference TRBV19 and TRBJ2-3, is DGGITQSPKYLFRKEGQNVTLSCEQNLNHDAMYWYRQDPGQGLRLIYYSQIVNDFQKGDIAEGYSVSREKKESFPLTVTSAQKNPTAFYLCASSPGLAGAADTQYFGPGTRLTVL.

The rearrangement links TRBV30 to TRBJ2-1, with a weak D call TRBD1 (6 bases). CDR1 and CDR2 (germline): GTSNPN, SVGIG (reference sequence). Trimming removed 5 bases at V and 4 bases at J, with 9 bases between. The CDR3 covers 12 residues. The CDR3 DNA sequence: TGTGCCTGGGCGGACAGATACAATGAGCAGTTCTTC. Its translation: CAWADRYNEQFF.